What follows are 25 T cell receptor beta chains derived from one specimen sequenced in a study of blood T cell repertoires in COVID-19. The repertoire was sequenced with immunoSEQ multiplex PCR; TCRdb's copy has only in-frame clones and lacks some. The sample has about 330,000 clones; roughly 90% are singletons. Sequenced: PBMCs or T cells enriched from blood (not recorded which). The origin of the receptors is a woman aged 25-40 years who had recovered from COVID-19.

V gene TRBV12-3 or TRBV12-4 combines with J gene TRBJ1-1; a possible D gene is TRBD1 (5 bases). Trimming took 7 bases from V and 5 from J, leaving 11 bases between them. This CDR3 is 12 amino acids long. In DNA, the CDR3 is TGTGCCAGCATCTCTCCAGGGACTGAAGCTTTCTTT. Protein: CASISPGTEAFF.

The chain couples TRBV3-1 (or the pseudogene TRBV3-2) to TRBJ2-7; a weak D match, TRBD2 (6 bases). The CDR3 is 16 residues long. Germline CDR1 reads LGHDT; CDR2 reads YNNKEL (reference sequence). Deletions cut 1 base from V and 1 base from J, with 14 bases between. CDR3 coding DNA: TGTGCCAGCAGCCAAGGGTTTCTGGCGGGGTCCTACGAGCAGTACTTC. Protein product: CASSQGFLAGSYEQYF.

The table lists this clone with a few counts. The chain uses TRBV27 and TRBJ1-6; no definite D call. V was clipped by 5 bases and J by 8 bases, with 10 bases between them. The CDR3 covers 13 residues. Germline V CDR1 and CDR2: MNHEY, SMNVEV (reference sequence). The CDR3 coding sequence is TGTGCCAGCAGTCCGATGGCGGATTCACCCCTCCACTTT. It codes for CASSPMADSPLHF.

In DNA, the CDR3 is TGTGCCAGTAGTATAGGGGCAGGCGCGGGCCTCAATTCACCCCTCCACTTT. Translated: CASSIGAGAGLNSPLHF. The rearrangement links TRBV19 to TRBJ1-6; unclear D gene. The V end was cut by 1 base, the J end by 7 bases, with 17 bases between. From germline, CDR1 is LNHDA and CDR2 SQIVND (reference sequence). The CDR3 totals 17 residues. Together with reference TRBV19 and TRBJ1-6, the CDR3 gives the full variable domain: DGGITQSPKYLFRKEGQNVTLSCEQNLNHDAMYWYRQDPGQGLRLIYYSQIVNDFQKGDIAEGYSVSREKKESFPLTVTSAQKNPTAFYLCASSIGAGAGLNSPLHFGNGTRLTVT.

The chain uses TRBV19 and TRBJ1-5; no clear D gene. V was trimmed by 9 bases and J by 9 bases, leaving 30 bases between them. There are 17 residues in the CDR3. Germline CDR1 and CDR2: LNHDA and SQIVND (reference sequence). The CDR3: CASRPYGRDLSKGPQHF. Here the CDR3 DNA reads TGTGCCAGCCGACCTTATGGTCGCGACTTATCTAAAGGGCCCCAGCATTTT.

This clone was observed once. The chain combines TRBV28 with TRBJ1-1; maybe TRBD1 (5 bases). The V end lost 6 bases, the J end lost 0 bases, and 26 bases lay between the germline ends. CDR3 length: 19 residues. Germline lookup yields CDR1 MDHEN and CDR2 SYDVKM. The CDR3 protein is CASRSVSKPRYRMNTEAFF. The DNA for the CDR3 is TGTGCCAGCAGGTCCGTCAGTAAGCCGCGCTACAGGATGAACACTGAAGCTTTCTTT.

The chain carries TRBV19 and TRBJ1-4, with a possible D match to TRBD1 (5 bases). V shed 4 bases and J shed 7 bases, with 13 bases lying between them. CDR1 is LNHDA and CDR2 is SQIVND in the germline V gene (reference sequence). CDR3 size: 14 residues. CDR3 DNA: TGTGCCAGTAGTACCGTGGCGGGGCGTGAAAAACTGTTTTTT. This encodes CASSTVAGREKLFF. Full variable domain (rest looked up from reference TRBV19 and TRBJ1-4): DGGITQSPKYLFRKEGQNVTLSCEQNLNHDAMYWYRQDPGQGLRLIYYSQIVNDFQKGDIAEGYSVSREKKESFPLTVTSAQKNPTAFYLCASSTVAGREKLFFGSGTQLSVL.

This chain links TRBV27 with TRBJ2-7; 9 bases are shared with TRBD1. The CDR3 extends over 16 amino acids. The germline V gene has CDR1 MNHEY and CDR2 SMNVEV (reference sequence). Trimming took 0 bases from V and 3 from J; bases not matched to a gene: 6. The DNA of the CDR3 is TGTGCCAGCAGTTTATCTGGGACAGGGTTTATCTACGAGCAGTACTTC. Its translation is CASSLSGTGFIYEQYF.

The chain carries TRBV7-9 and TRBJ1-6; the match to TRBD1 covers 7 bases. V lost 5 bases to trimming and J lost 7 bases; unmatched junction nucleotides: 5. The germline V gene encodes CDR1 SEHNR and CDR2 FQNEAQ (reference sequence). The CDR3 sequence is 14 residues long. This CDR3 is CASSQGQTNSPLHF. CDR3 DNA: TGTGCCAGCAGCCAGGGACAGACCAATTCACCCCTCCACTTT.

The V and J genes are TRBV10-3 and TRBJ2-2; weak D call: TRBD1 (5 bases). Germline-derived CDR1 and CDR2 are ENHRY and SYGVKD. V was shortened by 6 bases and J by 8 bases, with 13 bases between the two germline ends. The CDR3 has 13 amino acids. The CDR3 nucleotides are TGTGCCATCAGACCAGGGTTCCTGGGGGAGCTGTTTTTT. Residues: CAIRPGFLGELFF.

The chain has TRBV21-1 and TRBJ2-7; the listed D gene, TRBD2, was not tested against the DNA. TRBV21-1 is a known pseudogene. The CDR3 runs to 18 residues. CDR3 bases: TGTGCCAGCAGCAAAGTCGATCTAGCGGGTTTGGCAACCTACGAGCAGTACTTC. Amino acid sequence: CASSKVDLAGLATYEQYF.

Only one count was recorded for this clone. The chain combines TRBV7-3 with TRBJ2-7; 7 nucleotides align to TRBD1. Germline V gene data show CDR1 as SGHTA and CDR2 as FQGTGA. CDR3 length: 14 amino acids. V gave up 2 bases and J gave up 6 bases; unmatched junction bases: 7. CDR3 coding DNA: TGTGCCAGCAGCTTATACCACGAGGGGGCCGAGCAGTACTTC. Its protein is CASSLYHEGAEQYF.

The chain couples TRBV5-6 to TRBJ2-7; D ambiguous. The V end lost 1 base, the J end lost 2 bases, and 13 bases lay between the germline ends. CDR1 and CDR2 (germline): SGHDT, YYEEEE. The CDR3 is made up of 15 amino acids. CDR3 region: CASSLRIRLPYEQYF. The CDR3 coding sequence is TGTGCCAGCAGCTTGAGAATCAGACTCCCCTACGAGCAGTACTTC.

The chain links TRBV5-6 to TRBJ2-1, with 7 bases that match TRBD2. The V gene's germline CDR1 is SGHDT and CDR2 YYEEEE. The CDR3 is 14 amino acids. Losses at the gene ends were 0 bases for V and 9 bases for J; bases not matched to a gene: 6. CDR3 DNA: TGTGCCAGCAGCTTGGCAGCGGGGTTGAGTGAGCAGTTCTTC. Its protein is CASSLAAGLSEQFF.

The rearrangement links TRBV19 to TRBJ2-1; TRBD2 is a possible D gene (5 bases). V lost 0 bases to trimming and J lost 0 bases, with 9 bases between them. Germline-derived CDR1 and CDR2 are LNHDA and SQIVND (reference sequence). There are 16 residues in the CDR3. The chain's CDR3 is CASSIEGSSSYNEQFF. The CDR3, as DNA: TGTGCCAGTAGTATAGAGGGGAGCAGCTCCTACAATGAGCAGTTCTTC.

The chain combines TRBV6-5 with TRBJ1-3; no reliable D call. The V gene lost 7 bases and the J gene lost 0 bases, with 10 bases spanning the gap. The CDR3 covers 14 residues. Germline loops: CDR1 MNHEY, CDR2 SVGAGI. The chain's CDR3 is CASKGGSSGNTIYF. The CDR3 bases are TGTGCCAGCAAGGGTGGGAGCTCTGGAAACACCATATATTTT.

Written as DNA, the CDR3 is TGCGCCAGCAGCACTCCTCCTACAGGGAGCCGTGGTGAAAAACTGTTTTTT. It yields the protein CASSTPPTGSRGEKLFF. The rearrangement links TRBV5-1 to TRBJ1-4, with TRBD1 as a possible D gene (6 bases). Looked up from germline, CDR1 is SGHRS and CDR2 is YFSETQ. V lost 4 bases, J lost 7 bases, and 23 bases lay in between. The CDR3 runs to 17 residues.

This clone was picked up one time. V gene TRBV3-1 (or the pseudogene TRBV3-2) combines with J gene TRBJ2-5; 13 nucleotides align to TRBD2. V dropped 0 bases and J dropped 1; count of bases not matched to a gene: 2. The CDR3 loop spans 17 amino acids. Germline V lookup: CDR1 LGHDT, CDR2 YNNKEL (reference sequence). CDR3 nucleotides: TGTGCCAGCAGCCAAGAGGGGACTAGCGGGGCCCAAGAGACCCAGTACTTC. Translating gives CASSQEGTSGAQETQYF.

The chain carries TRBV5-4 and TRBJ1-2; tentatively, D is TRBD1 (5 bases). V was trimmed by 1 base and J by 1 base, leaving 8 bases between them. This CDR3 is 14 amino acids long. CDR1 is SGHNT, CDR2 YYREEE, per germline (reference sequence). CDR3 sequence reads: CASSLKGNNYGYTF. Here the CDR3 DNA reads TGTGCCAGCAGCTTGAAGGGGAATAACTATGGCTACACCTTC.

The rearrangement links TRBV7-8 to TRBJ2-2; D unclear. The CDR3 consists of 14 residues. V was clipped by 6 bases and J by 5 bases, with 13 bases between them. Germline lookup yields CDR1 SGHVS and CDR2 FQNEAQ. The CDR3 loop reads CASSSNRDTGELFF. The CDR3 DNA reads as TGTGCCAGCAGTTCCAACCGAGATACCGGGGAGCTGTTTTTT.

This chain uses TRBV2 with TRBJ1-2, with TRBD1 as a possible D gene (6 bases). The CDR3 is made up of 18 amino acids. V lost 10 bases and J 2 bases, leaving 29 bases between the germline ends. Germline CDR1 SNHLY, CDR2 FYNNEI. The CDR3 DNA sequence: TGTGCCACCCACACTAACCCATTACAGGGAAGGGGGAACTATGGCTACACCTTC. This gives the protein CATHTNPLQGRGNYGYTF.

The chain links TRBV7-9 to TRBJ1-1; D remains ambiguous. Trimming shortened V by 6 bases and J by 1 base, and 6 bases separated the two germline ends. The germline V gene encodes CDR1 SEHNR and CDR2 FQNEAQ (reference sequence). The CDR3 runs 12 residues. In nucleotides, the CDR3 is TGTGCCAGCAGTAGCCCGAACACTGAAGCTTTCTTT. Its protein is CASSSPNTEAFF.

CDR3 protein: CASSSVSGSYEQYF. The CDR3 DNA reads as TGTGCCAGCAGCTCGGTTAGCGGATCCTACGAGCAGTACTTC. This chain joins TRBV7-2 and TRBJ2-7; possibly TRBD2 for D (6 bases). This CDR3 spans 14 amino acids. Germline V gene lookup returns CDR1 SGHTA and CDR2 FQGNSA. V lost 4 bases to trimming and J lost 1 base, with 11 bases between them.

The J gene is TRBJ1-5, the V gene TRBV28; D is undetermined. Germline assignment: CDR1 MDHEN and CDR2 SYDVKM. The CDR3 is made up of 16 amino acids. V lost 6 bases, J lost 3 bases, and 18 bases lay in between. The DNA for the CDR3 is TGTGCCAGCAGCCACGATATGGCAAATCTCAATCAGCCCCAGCATTTT. Translating it yields CASSHDMANLNQPQHF.

This clone was counted a few times. V gene TRBV19 combines with J gene TRBJ1-3; D perhaps matches TRBD1 (6 bases). Germline CDR1 reads LNHDA; CDR2 reads SQIVND (reference sequence). The CDR3 has 13 residues. Trimming took off 10 bases at V and 2 bases at J, with 12 bases between the two ends. The DNA for the CDR3 is TGTGCCACCCGTCCAGGGGCTGGAAACACCATATATTTT. Protein sequence: CATRPGAGNTIYF.